The next 26 T cell receptor beta chains were all read from a single sample in a study of spatial heterogeneity in lung cancer. The time point: sample taken at primary tumor resection. In each case, whole RNA from tumor, nontumor lung or frozen PBMC was sequenced unsorted. One entry per CDR3 protein results from TCRdb running MiXCR on the 5' RACE reads. The table shows about 75,000 distinct CDR3 sequences, with approximately 12% occurring only once. Specimen: PBMCs, collected at surgery. The receptors originated from a male donor with early-stage non-small cell lung cancer.

The chain employs TRBV10-3 and TRBJ2-1; possibly TRBD2 for D (6 bases). Germline values: CDR1 ENHRY, CDR2 SYGVKD. V dropped 10 bases and J dropped 9 bases, with 13 bases sitting between them. The CDR3 covers 11 residues. DNA for the CDR3: TGTGCCACCCTAACCGGGAGTGAGCAGTTCTTC. Translated: CATLTGSEQFF.

The table lists this clonotype with a few counts. The V call is TRBV4-1, the J call TRBJ1-1, with D tentatively TRBD1 (5 bases). The germline V gene has CDR1 MGHRA and CDR2 YSYEKL. CDR3 length: 15 amino acids. Deletions cut 2 bases from V and 0 bases from J, with 10 bases between. CDR3 protein: CASSQFATVNTEAFF. The DNA for the CDR3 is TGCGCCAGCAGCCAATTCGCGACAGTGAACACTGAAGCTTTCTTT.

The V gene is TRBV5-1, the J gene TRBJ2-3; 10 bases are shared with TRBD2. With V trimmed by 5 bases and J by 3 bases, 3 bases remained unmatched. Germline CDR1 reads SGHRS; CDR2 reads YFSETQ. CDR3 size: 14 residues. CDR3 nucleotides: TGCGCCAGCAGGACTAGCGGGCGAACAGATACGCAGTATTTT. This codes for CASRTSGRTDTQYF.

The V and J genes are TRBV15 and TRBJ2-1, with no clear D. The germline CDR1 and CDR2 sequences are LNHNV and YYDKDF (reference sequence). This CDR3 is 12 amino acids long. V gave up 5 bases and J gave up 4 bases, with 6 bases separating them. The CDR3 here is CATSEGYNEQFF. DNA for the CDR3: TGTGCCACCAGCGAAGGTTACAATGAGCAGTTCTTC.

In its sample, this clonotype was seen a few times. This sequence joins TRBV14 and TRBJ2-3; D gene uncertain. The length of the CDR3 is 15 residues. Germline V gene data show CDR1 as SGHDN and CDR2 as FVKESK. Trimming cost V 1 base and J 2 bases, with 10 bases left between them. CDR3 in amino acids: CASSQGRRFTDTQYF. CDR3 in DNA: TGTGCCAGCAGCCAAGGACGCAGATTCACAGATACGCAGTATTTT.

This clonotype was recorded a few times. The chain couples TRBV5-1 to TRBJ1-1; D is unclear. The germline CDR1 and CDR2 sequences are SGHRS and YFSETQ. The CDR3 is 13 amino acids. Trimming left V 2 bases short and J 3 bases short, with 8 bases between. The CDR3 sequence: CASSFKEDTEAFF. The CDR3 DNA follows: TGCGCCAGCAGCTTTAAGGAGGACACTGAAGCTTTCTTT.

This clonotype was counted at least ten times. This chain uses TRBV29-1 with TRBJ1-2; perhaps TRBD1 as D (5 bases). V was pared by 6 bases and J by 4 bases, with 21 bases between. Germline V gene sequence: CDR1 SQVTM, CDR2 ANQGSEA. This CDR3 region has 15 residues. CDR3: CSVPPGATGRYGYTF. The CDR3 DNA reads TGCAGCGTCCCTCCCGGGGCAACGGGTCGCTATGGCTACACCTTC.

This clonotype has a count of ten or more. V usage is TRBV29-1 and J usage is TRBJ2-7, with 7 nucleotides matching TRBD1. Germline V CDR1 and CDR2: SQVTM, ANQGSEA. Trimming took 6 bases from V and 7 from J; bases not matched to a gene: 15. CDR3 size: 14 residues. The CDR3 DNA is TGCAGCGTCCGGAGTGGGACAGAGCCTAGGGAGCAGTACTTC. Encoded protein: CSVRSGTEPREQYF.

This clonotype was seen at least ten times. The chain combines TRBV29-1 with TRBJ2-7; weak D call: TRBD1 (6 bases). Looked up from germline, CDR1 is SQVTM and CDR2 is ANQGSEA. The CDR3 is 14 residues long. V lost 4 bases and J lost 0, with 13 bases in between. DNA of the CDR3: TGCAGCGTTGGAACAGGGACCAGCTCCTACGAGCAGTACTTC. It translates to CSVGTGTSSYEQYF.

CDR3 loop: CASSYSGGSNEQFF. CDR3 DNA sequence: TGTGCCAGCAGTTACTCAGGCGGGAGTAATGAGCAGTTCTTC. The V gene is TRBV6-2 or TRBV6-3, the J gene TRBJ2-1; TRBD2 matches at 7 bases. This CDR3 is 14 amino acids long. Trimming at V came to 0 bases and at J to 7 bases, leaving 3 bases not matched to a gene. CDR1 and CDR2 from the germline V gene are MNHEY and SVGEGT.

The table lists this clonotype with many counts. V and J are TRBV5-1 and TRBJ1-6; D is ambiguous. Trimming removed 0 bases from V and 8 bases from J, with 6 bases in between. The germline V gene encodes CDR1 SGHRS and CDR2 YFSETQ. The CDR3 length is 13 residues. The CDR3 region is CASSLDPDSPLHF. DNA of the CDR3: TGCGCCAGCAGCTTGGATCCAGATTCACCCCTCCACTTT.

This clonotype was seen many times. V and J are TRBV4-1 and TRBJ1-4; 7 bases fit TRBD1. Trimming at V came to 10 bases and at J to 7 bases, leaving 15 bases not matched to a gene. This CDR3 is 15 amino acids long. CDR1 is MGHRA, CDR2 YSYEKL, per germline. CDR3 nucleotides: TGCGCCAACCGACACCCCGGGACAGAGTGTGAAAAACTGTTTTTT. This encodes CANRHPGTECEKLFF.

This clonotype was recorded only once. This chain links TRBV2 with TRBJ1-5, with 9 positions matching TRBD1. J was trimmed by 9 bases and V by 3 bases; bases with no gene match: 0. The CDR3 contains 12 residues. Per the germline V gene, CDR1 is SNHLY and CDR2 is FYNNEI. Here the CDR3 DNA reads TGTGCCAGCAGTGAGACAGGGGGGCCCCAGCATTTT. It specifies CASSETGGPQHF. Full variable domain (missing parts from reference TRBV2 and TRBJ1-5): EPEVTQTPSHQVTQMGQEVILRCVPISNHLYFYWYRQILGQKVEFLVSFYNNEISEKSEIFDDQFSVERPDGSNFTLKIRSTKLEDSAMYFCASSETGGPQHFGDGTRLSIL.

A few counts support this clonotype. J is TRBJ2-1 and V is TRBV5-1; D call uncertain. Trimming left V 1 base short and J 1 base short, with 9 bases between. The CDR3 totals 15 residues. CDR1 is SGHRS, CDR2 YFSETQ, per germline. CDR3 in amino acids: CASSLSRSSYNEQFF. Here the CDR3 DNA reads TGCGCCAGCAGCTTGTCTAGGAGTTCCTACAATGAGCAGTTCTTC.

CDR3 nucleotides: TGTGCCAGCAGATCAGGGAACCCAAATGAAAAACTGTTTTTT. Its protein product is CASRSGNPNEKLFF. The chain uses TRBV28 and TRBJ1-4; D perhaps matches TRBD1 (5 bases). CDR1 is MDHEN, CDR2 SYDVKM, per germline. This CDR3 contains 14 residues. V lost 6 bases to trimming and J lost 5 bases, with 13 bases between them.

This clonotype was observed at least ten times. The chain joins TRBV10-3 to TRBJ2-3, with D tentatively TRBD2 (5 bases). The ends were cut back, 8 bases at V and 2 bases at J, with 8 bases in the middle. The germline gives CDR1 ENHRY, CDR2 SYGVKD. CDR3 length equals 12 residues. Written as DNA, the CDR3 is TGTGCCATCGCTAGCAACACAGATACGCAGTATTTT. Amino acids: CAIASNTDTQYF.

The gene calls are TRBV6-1 and TRBJ2-1; TRBD1 might be the D (6 bases). The CDR3 totals 12 residues. V lost 8 bases to trimming and J lost 6 bases, with 11 bases between them. Germline-derived CDR1 and CDR2 are MNHNS and SASEGT. CDR3 DNA: TGTGCCAGCTGGAACAGGGCCAATGAGCAGTTCTTC. This sequence encodes CASWNRANEQFF.

The chain joins TRBV19 to TRBJ1-5; D remains unclear. The CDR3 runs 18 residues. V shed 5 bases and J shed 2 bases, with 22 bases lying between them. Germline-derived CDR1 and CDR2 are LNHDA and SQIVND (reference sequence). CDR3 in DNA: TGTGCCAGTAGTCCCCGGGATACCACCTCGTTTGGCAATCAGCCCCAGCATTTT. Residues: CASSPRDTTSFGNQPQHF.

The V gene is TRBV5-1, the J gene TRBJ2-6; TRBD1 is a possible D gene (6 bases). Deletions cut 2 bases from V and 0 bases from J, with 18 bases between. This CDR3 spans 19 amino acids. CDR1 is SGHRS, CDR2 YFSETQ, per germline. DNA of the CDR3: TGCGCCAGCAGCTTAGGACAGCTCAGGATGCTCTCTGGGGCCAACGTCCTGACTTTC. This codes for CASSLGQLRMLSGANVLTF.

The genes are TRBV24-1 and TRBJ2-1; 10 bases agree with TRBD1. CDR1 is KGHDR and CDR2 is SFDVKD in the germline V gene. The ends lost 7 bases at V and 1 base at J; junction bases unmatched: 3. The CDR3 length is 15 residues. CDR3 DNA sequence: TGTGCCACCAGCGGGACAGGGGAATCCTACAATGAGCAGTTCTTC. Encoded protein: CATSGTGESYNEQFF.

This clonotype was observed at least ten times. The rearrangement links TRBV29-1 to TRBJ2-5; D not certain. There are 14 residues in the CDR3. Germline CDR1 SQVTM, CDR2 ANQGSEA. Trimming took off 0 bases at V and 3 bases at J, with 11 bases between the two ends. This chain's CDR3 is CSVEEAQNEETQYF. CDR3 bases: TGCAGCGTTGAAGAGGCACAGAACGAAGAGACCCAGTACTTC.

The CDR3 loop is CAITGRSPGLSHEQYF. The CDR3 bases are TGTGCCATCACTGGTCGTTCGCCGGGACTTTCCCACGAGCAGTACTTC. The genes are TRBV10-3 and TRBJ2-7; perhaps TRBD2 as D (6 bases). The length of the CDR3 is 16 residues. V gave up 7 bases and J gave up 5 bases, with 24 bases separating them. Germline V lookup: CDR1 ENHRY, CDR2 SYGVKD.

CDR3 bases: TGTGCCAGCAGCTTCGTGTCCGGGACAGGGAAAGAGACCCAGTACTTC. Encoded protein: CASSFVSGTGKETQYF. The rearrangement uses TRBV7-9 and TRBJ2-5; 9 bases match TRBD1. The junction had 8 bases not matched to a gene; V was cut back by 3 bases and J by 3 bases. CDR3 length: 16 residues. Germline V gene lookup returns CDR1 SEHNR and CDR2 FQNEAQ (reference sequence). The variable domain in full, completed from reference TRBV7-9 and TRBJ2-5, reads DTGVSQNPRHKITKRGQNVTFRCDPISEHNRLYWYRQTLGQGPEFLTYFQNEAQLEKSRLLSDRFSAERPKGSFSTLEIQRTEQGDSAMYLCASSFVSGTGKETQYFGPGTRLLVL.

The gene calls are TRBV4-2 and TRBJ1-1; maybe TRBD1 (5 bases). CDR1 and CDR2 from the germline V gene are LGHNA and YNFKEQ. The CDR3 runs 13 residues. Trimming removed 7 bases from V and 2 bases from J, with 11 bases in between. Here the CDR3 reads CASTTGTNTEAFF. CDR3 sequence (DNA): TGTGCCAGCACCACCGGGACCAACACTGAAGCTTTCTTT.

The chain has TRBV11-2 and TRBJ2-2; the D gene is possibly TRBD2 (6 bases). The germline V gene encodes CDR1 SGHAT and CDR2 FQNNGV. This CDR3 comprises 13 residues. The V end lost 9 bases, the J end lost 4 bases, and 12 bases lay between the germline ends. The CDR3 loop is CASHRGITGELFF. CDR3 DNA sequence: TGTGCCAGTCACCGGGGGATCACCGGGGAGCTGTTTTTT.

There are a few counts of this clonotype. The gene calls are TRBV5-4 and TRBJ2-2; D gene unclear. The CDR3 totals 15 residues. V lost 9 bases, J lost 0 bases, and 15 bases lay in between. Germline CDR1 and CDR2: SGHNT and YYREEE (reference sequence). CDR3 sequence: CATQVAEANTGELFF. As DNA, the CDR3 is TGTGCCACCCAGGTGGCGGAAGCGAACACCGGGGAGCTGTTTTTT.